What follows describes a single TCR beta chain. Its antigen remains unidentified. Measured with immunoSEQ multiplex PCR; TCRdb has only the in-frame clones, and not every one. The data hold fewer than 65,000 clones, with 90% observed a single time. Every patient was affected by relapse after autologous stem cell transplantation, while exposure to brentuximab vedotin was not uniform. The data stem from a study of PD-1 blockade in classical Hodgkin lymphoma. About the study: With a 2-week interval, patients received intravenous nivolumab at 3 mg/kg. Study-wide results and limits: Patients excluded were those beginning nivolumab under 1 year after ASCT. Newly diagnosed patients reportedly had lower baseline TCR diversity than healthy donors.

CDR1 is MNHNS, CDR2 SASEGT, per germline. V lost 2 bases and J 4 bases, leaving 11 bases between the germline ends. The CDR3 is 15 residues long. The receptor's source is a human donor with classical Hodgkin lymphoma. This chain connects TRBV6-1 to TRBJ2-2; D perhaps matches TRBD1 (6 bases). Sequencing was performed on peripheral blood mononuclear cells (PBMCs), taken at baseline. The chain's CDR3 is CASSERRGSTGELFF. CDR3 nucleotide sequence: TGTGCCAGCAGTGAACGCAGGGGAAGCACCGGGGAGCTGTTTTTT.